This entry features one T cell receptor beta chain sequence. TCRdb's table, derived via immunoSEQ multiplex PCR, lists solely in-frame clones and lacks some. The sample records 95,000 to 150,000 clones, 60% to 85% being singletons. The germline CDR1 and CDR2 sequences are LGHNA and YNFKEQ. The CDR3 has 18 residues. V lost 4 bases and J 1 base, leaving 19 bases between the germline ends. This sample is part of a study of blood T cell repertoires in COVID-19. Input material: peripheral blood. V gene TRBV4-2 combines with J gene TRBJ1-4; TRBD1 might be the D (6 bases). The clonotype originates from a man between 65 and 85 years old with acute or convalescent COVID-19. The CDR3 nucleotides are TGTGCCAGCAGCCGGGAGGGGGTGAATTCGGGAACTAATGAAAAACTGTTTTTT. The encoded protein is CASSREGVNSGTNEKLFF.